This entry lists 12 T cell receptor beta chains sequenced from one sample in a study. Amplification of TRBV12-4/TRBJ1-2 clonotypes used adaptor-ligated barcode primers. Each CDR3 protein gets one entry after TCRdb re-called the multiplex PCR reads with MiXCR. The table lists approximately 1,100 distinct CDR3 sequences, roughly 27% of them singletons. Treg sorting used a CD4+CD25+CD127-/low gate. Source material: tumor-infiltrating Tregs sorted from the breast tumor. These receptors all stem from a female donor with breast cancer.

The chain couples TRBV12-3 or TRBV12-4 to TRBJ1-2; 9 nucleotides align to TRBD1. V was pared by 0 bases and J by 5 bases, with 7 bases of the junction left unmatched. This CDR3 has 16 amino acids. The CDR3 DNA is TGTGCCAGCAGTTTAGCATGGGGACAGGGAGAGTATGGCTACACCTTC. Amino acid sequence: CASSLAWGQGEYGYTF.

Relative to its sample, this clonotype is large. The rearrangement joins TRBV12-3 or TRBV12-4 to TRBJ1-2; a possible D gene is TRBD1 (6 bases). V lost 3 bases and J lost 8, with 13 bases in between. This CDR3 is built from 13 residues. CDR3 sequence: CASSFGTSSGYTF. CDR3 bases: TGTGCCAGCAGTTTTGGGACAAGCTCAGGCTACACCTTC.

Within the sample, this clonotype is large. This chain joins TRBV12-3 or TRBV12-4 and TRBJ1-2; no reliable D call. The CDR3 loop spans 12 amino acids. V lost 7 bases and J lost 7, with 13 bases in between. CDR3: CASTHDGPGYTF. DNA of the CDR3: TGTGCCAGCACCCATGATGGCCCTGGCTACACCTTC.

The rearrangement links TRBV12-3 or TRBV12-4 to TRBJ1-2; tentatively, D is TRBD1 (5 bases). There are 15 residues in the CDR3. V was shortened by 5 bases and J by 4 bases, with 17 bases between the two germline ends. The CDR3 is CASSLSRTLGYGYTF. In nucleotides, the CDR3 is TGTGCCAGCAGTCTATCACGGACACTAGGCTATGGCTACACCTTC.

The sample holds a few counts of this clonotype. V and J are TRBV12-3 or TRBV12-4 and TRBJ1-2, with D possibly being TRBD1 (5 bases). The CDR3 length is 10 residues. Trimming removed 8 bases from V and 6 bases from J, with 7 bases in between. In DNA, the CDR3 is TGTGCCAGCCGGGGACATGGCTACACCTTC. Translation gives CASRGHGYTF.

By proportion, this clonotype is medium-sized. The chain recombines TRBV12-3 or TRBV12-4 with TRBJ1-2; 10 bases fit TRBD1. The CDR3 sequence is 17 residues long. The V segment lost 5 bases and the J segment 4 bases; nucleotides outside the gene matches: 13. The CDR3 protein is CASSPSGTGEPGYGYTF. CDR3 nucleotide sequence: TGTGCCAGCAGTCCCTCCGGGACAGGGGAGCCTGGCTATGGCTACACCTTC.

This clonotype was recorded a few times. The chain is built from TRBV12-3 or TRBV12-4 and TRBJ1-2; 7 nucleotides align to TRBD1. The junction had 2 bases not matched to a gene; V was cut back by 4 bases and J by 3 bases. This CDR3 contains 13 residues. This CDR3 reads CASSSTGDYGYTF. The CDR3 DNA sequence: TGTGCCAGCAGTTCCACAGGGGACTATGGCTACACCTTC.

The chain has TRBV12-3 or TRBV12-4 and TRBJ1-2, with D perhaps TRBD1 (6 bases). There are 12 residues in the CDR3. V lost 5 bases and J 4 bases, leaving 8 bases between the germline ends. The CDR3 loop is CASSGTTYGYTF. DNA of the CDR3: TGTGCCAGCAGTGGGACAACCTATGGCTACACCTTC.

In nucleotides, the CDR3 is TGTGCCAGCAGTCTAGACAGATATGGCTACACCTTC. Translated: CASSLDRYGYTF. V gene TRBV12-3 or TRBV12-4 combines with J gene TRBJ1-2, with D tentatively TRBD1 (5 bases). The CDR3 contains 12 residues. Trimming took off 5 bases at V and 5 bases at J, with 9 bases between the two ends.

By sample fraction, this clonotype is medium-sized (0.01 to 0.1%). This sequence joins TRBV12-3 or TRBV12-4 and TRBJ1-2; D is possibly TRBD1 (6 bases). V lost 6 bases and J 4 bases, leaving 6 bases between the germline ends. The CDR3 length is 11 residues. The CDR3 spells CASRDSYGYTF. Written as DNA, the CDR3 is TGTGCCAGCAGGGACAGCTATGGCTACACCTTC.

In its sample, this clonotype ranks as large (0.1 to 1%). The chain links TRBV12-3 or TRBV12-4 to TRBJ1-2; D is unresolved. The ends were cut back, 3 bases at V and 4 bases at J, with 9 bases in the middle. This CDR3 contains 13 residues. In DNA, the CDR3 is TGTGCCAGCAGTTTTAGGGTCGGCTATGGCTACACCTTC. Amino acids: CASSFRVGYGYTF.

V is TRBV12-3 or TRBV12-4 and J is TRBJ1-2; D remains ambiguous. This CDR3 comprises 12 residues. V lost 6 bases, J lost 2 bases, and 7 bases lay in between. Written as DNA, the CDR3 is TGTGCCAGCAGCCCGGGGAACTATGGCTACACCTTC. Encoded protein: CASSPGNYGYTF.